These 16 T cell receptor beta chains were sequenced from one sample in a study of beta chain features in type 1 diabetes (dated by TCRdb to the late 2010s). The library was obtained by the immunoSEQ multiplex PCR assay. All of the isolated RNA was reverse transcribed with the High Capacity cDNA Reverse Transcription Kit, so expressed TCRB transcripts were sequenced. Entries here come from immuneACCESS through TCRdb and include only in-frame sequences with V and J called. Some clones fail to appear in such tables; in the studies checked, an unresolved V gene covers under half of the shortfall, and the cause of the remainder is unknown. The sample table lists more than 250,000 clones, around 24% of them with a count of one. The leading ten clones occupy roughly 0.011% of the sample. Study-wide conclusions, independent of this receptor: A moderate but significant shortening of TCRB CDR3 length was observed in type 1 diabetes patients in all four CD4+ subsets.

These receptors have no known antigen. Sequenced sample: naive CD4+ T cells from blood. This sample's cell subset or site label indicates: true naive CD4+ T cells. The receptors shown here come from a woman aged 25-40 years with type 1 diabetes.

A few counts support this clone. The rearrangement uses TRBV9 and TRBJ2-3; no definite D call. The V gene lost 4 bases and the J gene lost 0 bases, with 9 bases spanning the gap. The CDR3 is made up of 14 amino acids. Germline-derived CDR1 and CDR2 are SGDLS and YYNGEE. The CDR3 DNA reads TGTGCCAGCAGCAACGGGTTTAGCACAGATACGCAGTATTTT. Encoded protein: CASSNGFSTDTQYF.

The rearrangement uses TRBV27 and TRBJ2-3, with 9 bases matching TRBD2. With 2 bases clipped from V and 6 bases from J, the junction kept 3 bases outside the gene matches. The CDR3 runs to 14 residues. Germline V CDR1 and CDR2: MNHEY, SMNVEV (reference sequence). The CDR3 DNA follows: TGTGCCAGCAGTTTAAGGCGGGAGGGGGATACGCAGTATTTT. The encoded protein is CASSLRREGDTQYF.

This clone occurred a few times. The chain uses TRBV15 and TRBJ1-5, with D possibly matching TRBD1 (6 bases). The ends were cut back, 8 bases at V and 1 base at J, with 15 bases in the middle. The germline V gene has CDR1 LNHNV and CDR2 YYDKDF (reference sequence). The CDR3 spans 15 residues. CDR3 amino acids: CATSHRGASNQPQHF. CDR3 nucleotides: TGTGCCACCTCTCATCGGGGGGCGAGCAATCAGCCCCAGCATTTT.

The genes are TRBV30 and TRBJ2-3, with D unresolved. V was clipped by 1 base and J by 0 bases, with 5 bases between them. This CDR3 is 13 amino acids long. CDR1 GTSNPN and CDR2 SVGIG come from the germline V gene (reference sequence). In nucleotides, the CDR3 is TGTGCCTGGAGTGATGGCAGCACAGATACGCAGTATTTT. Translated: CAWSDGSTDTQYF.

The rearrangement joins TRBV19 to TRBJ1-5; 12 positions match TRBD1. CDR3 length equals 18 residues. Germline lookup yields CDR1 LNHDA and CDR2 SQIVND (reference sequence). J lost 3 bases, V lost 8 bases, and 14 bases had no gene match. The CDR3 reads CASGKLPGQGAVNQPQHF. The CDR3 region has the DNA TGTGCCAGTGGAAAACTACCGGGACAGGGGGCCGTCAATCAGCCCCAGCATTTT.

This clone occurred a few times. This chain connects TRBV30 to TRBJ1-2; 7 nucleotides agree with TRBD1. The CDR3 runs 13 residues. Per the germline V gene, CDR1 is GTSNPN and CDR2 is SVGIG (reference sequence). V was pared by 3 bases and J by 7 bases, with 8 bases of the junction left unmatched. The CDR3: CAWRPVAGGGYTF. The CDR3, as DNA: TGTGCCTGGAGACCCGTGGCAGGGGGTGGCTACACCTTC.

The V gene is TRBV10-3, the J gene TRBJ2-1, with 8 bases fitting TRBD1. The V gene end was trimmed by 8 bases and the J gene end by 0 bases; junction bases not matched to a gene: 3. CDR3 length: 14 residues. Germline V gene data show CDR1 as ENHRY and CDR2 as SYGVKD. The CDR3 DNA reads TGTGCCATCGCCCAGGGGGCCTCCTACAATGAGCAGTTCTTC. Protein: CAIAQGASYNEQFF.

The CDR3 here is CASSLDRILWGYTF. The CDR3 DNA reads TGTGCCAGCAGCTTAGACAGGATTCTCTGGGGCTACACCTTC. The V call is TRBV7-9, the J call TRBJ1-2, with D possibly TRBD1 on 5 matching bases. Germline CDR1 and CDR2: SEHNR and FQNEAQ (reference sequence). The germline V and J ends were trimmed by 1 base and 8 bases, with 14 bases remaining between them. The CDR3 is 14 amino acids.

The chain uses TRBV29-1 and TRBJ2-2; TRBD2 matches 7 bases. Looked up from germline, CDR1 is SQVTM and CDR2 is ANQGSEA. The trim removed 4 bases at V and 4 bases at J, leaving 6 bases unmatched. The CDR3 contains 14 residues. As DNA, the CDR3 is TGCAGCGTTGGGGCGGGAGTCGGCACCGGGGAGCTGTTTTTT. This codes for CSVGAGVGTGELFF.

This CDR3 is CASRPLGQGTDTQYF. The CDR3 DNA sequence: TGTGCCAGCAGGCCCCTCGGACAGGGCACAGATACGCAGTATTTT. V and J are TRBV27 and TRBJ2-3; 7 bases match TRBD1. The CDR3 is 15 amino acids. Germline V lookup: CDR1 MNHEY, CDR2 SMNVEV (reference sequence). J was trimmed by 1 base and V by 6 bases; bases with no gene match: 7.

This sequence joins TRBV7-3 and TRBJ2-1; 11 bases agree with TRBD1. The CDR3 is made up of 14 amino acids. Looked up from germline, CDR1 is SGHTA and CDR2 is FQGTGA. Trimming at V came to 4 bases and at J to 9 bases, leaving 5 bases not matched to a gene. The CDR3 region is CASSSGQGALEQFF. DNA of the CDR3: TGTGCCAGCAGCTCAGGACAGGGGGCTCTTGAGCAGTTCTTC.

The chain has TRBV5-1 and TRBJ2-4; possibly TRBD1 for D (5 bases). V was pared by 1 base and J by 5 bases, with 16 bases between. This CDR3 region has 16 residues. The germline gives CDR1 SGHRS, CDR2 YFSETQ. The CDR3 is CASSLSSIRVENIQYF. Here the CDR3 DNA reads TGCGCCAGCAGCTTGAGTTCCATCAGGGTGGAAAACATTCAGTACTTC.

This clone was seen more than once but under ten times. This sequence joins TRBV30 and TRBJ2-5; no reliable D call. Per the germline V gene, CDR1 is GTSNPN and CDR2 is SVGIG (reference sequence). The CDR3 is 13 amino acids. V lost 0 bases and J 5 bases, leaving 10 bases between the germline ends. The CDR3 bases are TGTGCCTGGAGTGTACCGGGTTCCGAGACCCAGTACTTC. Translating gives CAWSVPGSETQYF.

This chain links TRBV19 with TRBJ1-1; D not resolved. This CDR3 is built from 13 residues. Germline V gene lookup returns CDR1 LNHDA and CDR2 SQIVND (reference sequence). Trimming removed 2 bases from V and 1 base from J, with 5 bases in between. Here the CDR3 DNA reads TGTGCCAGTAGTATAACAGAGAACACTGAAGCTTTCTTT. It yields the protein CASSITENTEAFF. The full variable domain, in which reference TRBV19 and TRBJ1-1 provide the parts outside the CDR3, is DGGITQSPKYLFRKEGQNVTLSCEQNLNHDAMYWYRQDPGQGLRLIYYSQIVNDFQKGDIAEGYSVSREKKESFPLTVTSAQKNPTAFYLCASSITENTEAFFGQGTRLTVV.

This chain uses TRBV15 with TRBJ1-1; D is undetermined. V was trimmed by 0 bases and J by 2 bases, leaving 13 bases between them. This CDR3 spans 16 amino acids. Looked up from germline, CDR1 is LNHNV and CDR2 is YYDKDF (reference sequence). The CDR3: CATSRDLADVNTEAFF. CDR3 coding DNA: TGTGCCACCAGCAGAGATTTGGCAGATGTAAACACTGAAGCTTTCTTT.

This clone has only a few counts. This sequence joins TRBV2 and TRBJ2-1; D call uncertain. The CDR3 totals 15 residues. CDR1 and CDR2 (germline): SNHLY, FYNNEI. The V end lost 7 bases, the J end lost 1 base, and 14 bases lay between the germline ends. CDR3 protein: CASTSSEESYNEQFF. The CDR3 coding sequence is TGTGCCAGCACTTCGAGCGAAGAGTCCTACAATGAGCAGTTCTTC. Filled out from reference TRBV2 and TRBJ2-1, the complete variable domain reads EPEVTQTPSHQVTQMGQEVILRCVPISNHLYFYWYRQILGQKVEFLVSFYNNEISEKSEIFDDQFSVERPDGSNFTLKIRSTKLEDSAMYFCASTSSEESYNEQFFGPGTRLTVL.